This T cell receptor (beta chain) was profiled in a study of OX40 agonist ivuxolimab in advanced cancers. General notes on the study: Ivuxolimab was a fully human IgG2 agonistic monoclonal antibody targeting the costimulatory receptor OX40 (CD134). Intravenous ivuxolimab was administered to patients every 2 weeks at six dose levels: 0.01, 0.1, 0.3, 1.5, 3 and 10 mg/kg. Of the approximately 50 dose-escalation patients, hepatocellular carcinoma was present in about 20, melanoma in roughly 15, renal cell carcinoma in 9 and head and neck cancer in 9. A male proportion of around 81% and a mean age of approximately 55 years, ranging from 23 to 79, were recorded for the dose-escalation cohort. Prior anti-PD-1, anti-PD-L1 or anti-CTLA-4 therapy was permitted, and about two fifths of dose-escalation patients had received checkpoint inhibitors. Partial responses were achieved by three dose-escalation patients, of whom one had hepatocellular carcinoma and two had cutaneous melanoma. Peripheral TCRbeta sequencing aimed to test whether ivuxolimab altered TCR sequence diversity and caused clonal T-cell expansion. The paper describes the monotherapy dose-escalation part (N = 52 patients) of the phase I trial of ivuxolimab. General findings and caveats noted by the study authors: Which antigens the clonally expanded peripheral T cells were specific for was not determined. Low levels of normalized T-cell clonal expansion were also seen in some nonresponding patients. In the 0.1-3.0 mg/kg groups, partial responders had among the lowest normalized peripheral clonal expansion, particularly in CD8+ T cells. On average, CD8+ T cells showed more expanded clones than CD4+ T cells after ivuxolimab. At doses of 0.1 to 3.0 mg/kg, clonal expansion of both CD4+ and CD8+ blood T cells was observed from baseline to week 6.

The trial excluded patients who had a history of autoimmune disease or who were on systemic immunosuppression. In every dose cohort, peripheral blood was drawn for TCR sequencing at baseline, cycle 4 day 1, and cycle 7 day 1. The samples were taken from a phase I, first-in-human, multicenter, open-label dose-escalation trial of ivuxolimab. Adults with locally advanced or metastatic melanoma, renal cell carcinoma, hepatocellular carcinoma or head and neck squamous cell carcinoma were enrolled in the trial. Before TCR sequencing, CD4+ and CD8+ T cells were separately sorted from peripheral blood. As for this clone: It has no known antigen specificity. The input lacks base qualities; no much larger clone sits a single base away.

The CDR3 goes from the cysteine to the phenylalanine over 13 residues. Only the CDR3 region is kept as DNA, spanning 39 bases read in frame from base 1. Trimming takes 7 bases off V and 7 bases off J; junction bases not matched to a gene: 7. CDR1 and CDR2 are read off the germline V gene as SGHRS and YFSETQ. Genomic DNA was extracted from sorted cells for sequencing of the TCRbeta CDR3 region. TCRbeta CDR3 regions were sequenced using the immunoSEQ Assay. Not all clones reach the TCRdb copy of this immuneACCESS table, which keeps in-frame sequences only. Checked studies attribute under half of the gap to unresolved V genes and leave the rest unexplained. The sample table shows 55,000 to 70,000 clones, and under 85% are seen once. The leading ten clones occupy 4% to 5.5% of the sample.

This material consisted of CD4+ or CD8+ T cells sorted from blood, taken in a trial of the OX40 agonist ivuxolimab. The source of this sequence is an adult with an advanced solid tumor such as melanoma, head and neck, liver or kidney cancer. The sequence is built from TRBV5-1 and TRBJ2-1, with 8 central nucleotides matching TRBD1. The nucleotide sequence is given as TGCGCCAGCTCCGGGACAGGCGTTAATGAGCAGTTCTTC. This codes for CASSGTGVNEQFF.